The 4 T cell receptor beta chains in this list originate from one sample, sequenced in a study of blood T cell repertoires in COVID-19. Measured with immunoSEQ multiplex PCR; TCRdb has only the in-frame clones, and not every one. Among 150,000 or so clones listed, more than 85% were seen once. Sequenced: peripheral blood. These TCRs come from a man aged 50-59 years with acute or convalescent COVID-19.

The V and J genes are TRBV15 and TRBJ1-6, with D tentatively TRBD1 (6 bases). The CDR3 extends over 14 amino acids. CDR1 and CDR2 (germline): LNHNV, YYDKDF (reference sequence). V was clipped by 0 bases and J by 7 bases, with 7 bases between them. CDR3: CATSRDRGNSPLHF. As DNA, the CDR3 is TGTGCCACCAGCAGAGACAGGGGAAATTCACCCCTCCACTTT.

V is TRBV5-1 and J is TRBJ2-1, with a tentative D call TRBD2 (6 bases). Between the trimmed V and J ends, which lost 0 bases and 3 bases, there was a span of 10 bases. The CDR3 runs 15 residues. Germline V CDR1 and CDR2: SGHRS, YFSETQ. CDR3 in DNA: TGCGCCAGCAGCTTGGAATTAGCGGACTACAATGAGCAGTTCTTC. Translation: CASSLELADYNEQFF.

The CDR3 DNA is TGTGCCAGCAGCCAGCATGGAGCGGGAGGGCGGGAGCAGTACTTC. Translation: CASSQHGAGGREQYF. The V call is TRBV11-2, the J call TRBJ2-7, with 10 bases fitting TRBD2. Germline loops: CDR1 SGHAT, CDR2 FQNNGV. The CDR3 has 15 residues. The ends lost 5 bases at V and 7 bases at J; junction bases unmatched: 11.

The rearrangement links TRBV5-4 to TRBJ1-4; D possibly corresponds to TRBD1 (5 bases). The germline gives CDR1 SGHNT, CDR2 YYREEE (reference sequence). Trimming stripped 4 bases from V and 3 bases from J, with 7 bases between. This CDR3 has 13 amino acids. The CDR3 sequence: CASSLGANEKLFF. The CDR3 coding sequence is TGTGCCAGCAGCCTAGGGGCTAATGAAAAACTGTTTTTT.